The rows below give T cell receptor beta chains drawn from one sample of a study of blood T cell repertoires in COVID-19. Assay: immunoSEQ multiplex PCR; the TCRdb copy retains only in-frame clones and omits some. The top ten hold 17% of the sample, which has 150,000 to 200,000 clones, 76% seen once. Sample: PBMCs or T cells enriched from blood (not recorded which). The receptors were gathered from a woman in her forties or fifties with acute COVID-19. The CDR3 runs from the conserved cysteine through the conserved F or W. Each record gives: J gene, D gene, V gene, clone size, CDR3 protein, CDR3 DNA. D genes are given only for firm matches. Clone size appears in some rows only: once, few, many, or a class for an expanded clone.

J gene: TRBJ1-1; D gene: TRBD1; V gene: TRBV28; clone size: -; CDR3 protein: CASSSGTVEAFF; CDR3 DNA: TGTGCCAGCAGTTCAGGGACAGTTGAAGCTTTCTTT
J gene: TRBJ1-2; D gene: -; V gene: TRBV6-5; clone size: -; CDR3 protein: CASSYSRTAYGYTF; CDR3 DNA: TGTGCCAGCAGTTACTCCCGGACAGCCTATGGCTACACCTTC
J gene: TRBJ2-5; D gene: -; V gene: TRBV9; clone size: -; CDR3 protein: CASSVPGVETQYF; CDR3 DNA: TGTGCCAGCAGCGTACCCGGGGTGGAGACCCAGTACTTC
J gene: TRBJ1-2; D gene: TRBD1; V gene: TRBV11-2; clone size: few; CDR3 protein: CASSRQGALNYGYTF; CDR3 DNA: TGTGCCAGCAGCCGTCAGGGGGCGCTTAACTATGGCTACACCTTC
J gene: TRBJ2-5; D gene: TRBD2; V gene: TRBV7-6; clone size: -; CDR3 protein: CASSPEGGLGETQYF; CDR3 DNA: TGTGCCAGCAGCCCCGAGGGAGGGCTCGGAGAGACCCAGTACTTC
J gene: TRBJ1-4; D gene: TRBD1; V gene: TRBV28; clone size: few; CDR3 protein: CASRPTGATNEKLFF; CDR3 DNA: TGTGCCAGCAGGCCGACAGGGGCAACTAATGAAAAACTGTTTTTT
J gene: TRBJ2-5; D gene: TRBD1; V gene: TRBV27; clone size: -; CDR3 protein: CASSLMGQGLGTQYF; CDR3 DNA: TGTGCCAGCAGTTTAATGGGACAGGGGCTTGGGACCCAGTACTTC
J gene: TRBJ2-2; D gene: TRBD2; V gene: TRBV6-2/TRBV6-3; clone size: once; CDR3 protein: CASSYWEGTNTGELFF; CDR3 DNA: TGTGCCAGCAGTTATTGGGAGGGGACGAACACCGGGGAGCTGTTTTTT
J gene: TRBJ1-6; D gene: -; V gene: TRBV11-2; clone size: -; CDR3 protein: CASSQPDWRGASPNSPLHF; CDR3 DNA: TGTGCCAGCAGCCAACCAGACTGGCGCGGCGCATCTCCTAATTCACCCCTCCACTTT
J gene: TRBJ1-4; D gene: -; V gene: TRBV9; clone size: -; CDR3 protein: CASSTDQGTANEKLFF; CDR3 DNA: TGTGCCAGCAGCACAGACCAGGGTACGGCTAATGAAAAACTGTTTTTT
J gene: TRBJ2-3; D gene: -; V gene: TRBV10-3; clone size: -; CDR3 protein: CAIRVAGGTDTQYF; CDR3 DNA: TGTGCCATCAGGGTGGCGGGTGGCACAGATACGCAGTATTTT
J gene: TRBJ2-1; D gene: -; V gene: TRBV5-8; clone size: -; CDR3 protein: CASSPAGRLYNEQFF; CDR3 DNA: TGTGCCAGCAGCCCCGCAGGGCGGTTATACAATGAGCAGTTCTTC
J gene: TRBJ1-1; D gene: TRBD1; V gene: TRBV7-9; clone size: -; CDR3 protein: CASSPDRGGTEAFF; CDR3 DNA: TGTGCCAGCAGCCCGGACAGGGGCGGCACTGAAGCTTTCTTT
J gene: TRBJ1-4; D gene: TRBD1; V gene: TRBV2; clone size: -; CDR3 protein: CASTPGQGVEKLFF; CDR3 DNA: TGTGCCAGCACTCCGGGACAGGGGGTTGAAAAACTGTTTTTT
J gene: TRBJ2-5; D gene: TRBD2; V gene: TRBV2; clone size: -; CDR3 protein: CASSESAGGGETQYF; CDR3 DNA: TGTGCCAGCAGTGAATCAGCGGGGGGCGGGGAGACCCAGTACTTC
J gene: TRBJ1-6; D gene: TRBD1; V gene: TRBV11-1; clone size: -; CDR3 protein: CASSLERDRGNSPLHF; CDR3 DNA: TGTGCCAGCAGCTTAGAACGGGACAGGGGTAATTCACCCCTCCACTTT
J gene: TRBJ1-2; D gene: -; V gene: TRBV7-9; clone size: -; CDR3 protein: CASSFTSGANYGYTF; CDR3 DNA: TGTGCCAGCAGCTTTACGTCCGGGGCTAACTATGGCTACACCTTC
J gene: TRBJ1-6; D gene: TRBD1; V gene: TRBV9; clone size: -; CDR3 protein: CASSVVDRGAYNSPLHF; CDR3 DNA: TGTGCCAGCAGCGTAGTGGACAGGGGGGCCTATAATTCACCCCTCCACTTT
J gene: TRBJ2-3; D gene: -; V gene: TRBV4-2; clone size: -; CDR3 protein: CASSQGQGGAGTDTQYF; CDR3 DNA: TGTGCCAGCAGCCAAGGGCAGGGCGGGGCCGGCACAGATACGCAGTATTTT
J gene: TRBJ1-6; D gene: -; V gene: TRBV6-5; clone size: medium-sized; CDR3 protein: CASREEGRGSPLHF; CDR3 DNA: TGTGCCAGCCGGGAGGAGGGGCGGGGGTCACCCCTCCACTTT
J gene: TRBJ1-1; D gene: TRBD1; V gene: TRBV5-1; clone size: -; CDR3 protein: CASSHTQGLNTEAFF; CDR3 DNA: TGCGCCAGCAGCCACACACAGGGGCTGAACACTGAAGCTTTCTTT
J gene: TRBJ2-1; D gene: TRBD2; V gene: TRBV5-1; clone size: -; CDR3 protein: CASSPGRGNEQFF; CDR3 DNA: TGCGCCAGCAGCCCCGGGCGGGGGAATGAGCAGTTCTTC
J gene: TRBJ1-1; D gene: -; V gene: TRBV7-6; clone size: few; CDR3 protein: CASLPQGGFTEAFF; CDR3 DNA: TGTGCCAGCCTCCCCCAGGGAGGGTTCACTGAAGCTTTCTTT
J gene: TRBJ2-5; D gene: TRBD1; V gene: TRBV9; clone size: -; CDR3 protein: CASSGQGAGETQYF; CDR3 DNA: TGTGCCAGCAGCGGACAGGGGGCTGGGGAGACCCAGTACTTC
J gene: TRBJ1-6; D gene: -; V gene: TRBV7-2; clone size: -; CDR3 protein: CASSLVAENSPLHF; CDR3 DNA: TGTGCCAGCAGCTTAGTAGCAGAAAATTCACCCCTCCACTTT
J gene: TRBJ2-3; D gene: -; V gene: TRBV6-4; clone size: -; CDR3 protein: CASSPLAGATDTQYF; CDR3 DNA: TGTGCCAGCAGTCCACTGGCGGGGGCCACAGATACGCAGTATTTT
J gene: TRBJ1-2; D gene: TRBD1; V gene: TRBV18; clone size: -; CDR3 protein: CASSPNGQGGYGYTF; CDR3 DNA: TGTGCCAGCTCACCAAACGGACAGGGGGGATATGGCTACACCTTC
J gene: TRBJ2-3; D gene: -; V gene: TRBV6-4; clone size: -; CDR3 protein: CASSAYREGGPGADTQYF; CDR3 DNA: TGTGCCAGCAGCGCCTACCGAGAGGGGGGGCCCGGCGCAGATACGCAGTATTTT
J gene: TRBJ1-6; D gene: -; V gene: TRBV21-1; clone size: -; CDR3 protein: CASSKERGGTSYNSPLHF; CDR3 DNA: TGTGCCAGCAGCAAAGAAAGGGGCGGTACCTCCTATAATTCACCCCTCCACTTT
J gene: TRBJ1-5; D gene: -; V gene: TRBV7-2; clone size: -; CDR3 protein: CASSTQGRQPQHF; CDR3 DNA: TGTGCCAGCAGCACACAGGGTAGGCAGCCCCAGCATTTT
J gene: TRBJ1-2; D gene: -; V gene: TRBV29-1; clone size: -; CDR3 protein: CSVVRGSNYGYTF; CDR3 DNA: TGCAGCGTTGTCCGCGGGTCTAACTATGGCTACACCTTC
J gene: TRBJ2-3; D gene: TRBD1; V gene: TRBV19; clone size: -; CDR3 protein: CASSARTGLTDTQYF; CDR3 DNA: TGTGCCAGTAGTGCCCGGACAGGGTTGACAGATACGCAGTATTTT
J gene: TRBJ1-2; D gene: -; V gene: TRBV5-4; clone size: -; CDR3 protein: CASSPQFSNYGYTF; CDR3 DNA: TGTGCCAGCAGCCCACAGTTTTCTAACTATGGCTACACCTTC
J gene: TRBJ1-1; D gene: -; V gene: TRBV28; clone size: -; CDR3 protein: CASSPEGMASTEAFF; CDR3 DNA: TGTGCCAGCAGTCCGGAGGGGATGGCGAGCACTGAAGCTTTCTTT
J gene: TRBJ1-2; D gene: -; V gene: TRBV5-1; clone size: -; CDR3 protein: CASSLPSKGDGYTF; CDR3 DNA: TGCGCCAGCAGCTTACCCAGCAAGGGGGATGGCTACACCTTC
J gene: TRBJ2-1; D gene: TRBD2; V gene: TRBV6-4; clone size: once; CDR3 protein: CASSDFGGRPYNEQFF; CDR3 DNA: TGTGCCAGCAGTGACTTCGGGGGGAGACCCTACAATGAGCAGTTCTTC
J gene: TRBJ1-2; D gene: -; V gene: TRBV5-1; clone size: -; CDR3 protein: CASTLTGDYGYTF; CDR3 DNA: TGCGCCAGCACCCTCACAGGAGACTATGGCTACACCTTC
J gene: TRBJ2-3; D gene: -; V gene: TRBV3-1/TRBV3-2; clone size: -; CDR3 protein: CASSQATEGVTQYF; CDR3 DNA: TGTGCCAGCAGCCAAGCCACCGAGGGAGTTACGCAGTATTTT
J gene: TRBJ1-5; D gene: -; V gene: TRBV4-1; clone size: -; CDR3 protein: CASRGIGGSSNQPQHF; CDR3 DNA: TGCGCCAGCCGCGGAATTGGGGGGTCAAGCAATCAGCCCCAGCATTTT
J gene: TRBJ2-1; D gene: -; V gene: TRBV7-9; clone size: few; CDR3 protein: CASSLALGRNSYNEQFF; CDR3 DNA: TGTGCCAGCAGCTTAGCGCTTGGGAGGAACTCCTACAATGAGCAGTTCTTC
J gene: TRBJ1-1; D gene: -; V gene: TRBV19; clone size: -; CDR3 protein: CASRTGTEAFF; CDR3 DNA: TGTGCCAGTAGGACAGGCACTGAAGCTTTCTTT
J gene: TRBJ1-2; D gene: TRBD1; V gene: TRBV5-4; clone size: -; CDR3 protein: CASSSGQGLGGYTF; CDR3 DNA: TGTGCCAGCAGCTCCGGACAGGGGCTCGGTGGCTACACCTTC
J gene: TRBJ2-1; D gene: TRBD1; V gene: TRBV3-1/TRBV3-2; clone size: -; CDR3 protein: CASSGGTGGFAGEQFF; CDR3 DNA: TGTGCCAGCAGCGGGGGGACAGGGGGCTTTGCGGGTGAGCAGTTCTTC
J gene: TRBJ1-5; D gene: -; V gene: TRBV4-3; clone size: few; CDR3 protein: CASSQEPGGNQPQHF; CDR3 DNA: TGCGCCAGCAGCCAAGAGCCGGGTGGGAATCAGCCCCAGCATTTT
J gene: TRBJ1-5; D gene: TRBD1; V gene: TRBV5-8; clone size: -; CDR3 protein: CASSLNRGGGNQPQHF; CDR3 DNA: TGTGCCAGCAGCCTAAACAGGGGAGGTGGCAATCAGCCCCAGCATTTT
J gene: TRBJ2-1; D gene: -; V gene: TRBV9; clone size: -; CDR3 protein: CASSGREGYVNEQFF; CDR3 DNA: TGTGCCAGCAGCGGCAGAGAGGGATACGTCAATGAGCAGTTCTTC
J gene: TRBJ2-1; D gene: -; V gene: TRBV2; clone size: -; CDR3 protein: CASGWRTLTRGNEQFF; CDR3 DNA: TGTGCCAGCGGTTGGAGGACTCTGACAAGAGGCAATGAGCAGTTCTTC
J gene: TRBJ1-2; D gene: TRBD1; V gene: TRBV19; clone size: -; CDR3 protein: CASTDRSTGGYGYTF; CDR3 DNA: TGTGCCAGTACCGACAGATCGACAGGGGGGTATGGCTACACCTTC